One and the same sample provided the 24 T cell receptor beta chains below, sequenced in a study of blood T cell repertoires in COVID-19. Sequenced by immunoSEQ multiplex PCR; TCRdb stores in-frame clones only, minus some. Of tens of thousands of clones listed, approximately 84% are singletons. Sequenced input: peripheral blood. These receptors all come from a human donor in a cohort sampled during active COVID-19.

The chain has TRBV19 and TRBJ2-7; D perhaps matches TRBD2 (5 bases). V lost 4 bases and J 0 bases, leaving 7 bases between the germline ends. From germline, CDR1 is LNHDA and CDR2 SQIVND (reference sequence). The CDR3 extends over 13 amino acids. This CDR3 reads CASSRESSYEQYF. CDR3 sequence (DNA): TGTGCCAGTAGTAGGGAGAGCTCCTACGAGCAGTACTTC.

The rearrangement uses TRBV27 and TRBJ1-5; D unclear. The germline V gene encodes CDR1 MNHEY and CDR2 SMNVEV (reference sequence). CDR3 size: 15 residues. Trimming shortened V by 3 bases and J by 2 bases, and 11 bases separated the two germline ends. The CDR3 loop is CASSLRYIGNQPQHF. Here the CDR3 DNA reads TGTGCCAGCAGTTTGAGGTACATCGGCAATCAGCCCCAGCATTTT.

This chain uses TRBV24-1 with TRBJ2-7; TRBD1 matches 9 bases. With 5 bases clipped from V and 1 base from J, the junction kept 11 bases outside the gene matches. Germline CDR1 reads KGHDR; CDR2 reads SFDVKD. CDR3 length: 17 residues. CDR3 region: CATSASPGQGWSYEQYF. CDR3 nucleotide sequence: TGTGCCACCAGTGCTTCGCCGGGACAGGGATGGTCCTACGAGCAGTACTTC.

V is TRBV6-5 and J is TRBJ1-2; 10 bases agree with TRBD1. The CDR3 loop spans 14 amino acids. V was clipped by 6 bases and J by 7 bases; unmatched bases: 8. The germline V gene encodes CDR1 MNHEY and CDR2 SVGAGI. CDR3 DNA: TGTGCCAGCAGCGAGGACAGGGGGTCTGGTGGCTACACCTTC. Translation: CASSEDRGSGGYTF.

V gene TRBV29-1 combines with J gene TRBJ2-7; tentatively, D is TRBD2 (6 bases). Germline CDR1 reads SQVTM; CDR2 reads ANQGSEA. The CDR3 totals 13 residues. Trimming left V 4 bases short and J 4 bases short, with 14 bases between. The CDR3 nucleotides are TGCAGCGTTGTTACCTCCCGGGGGTACGAGCAGTACTTC. Translation gives CSVVTSRGYEQYF.

V is TRBV5-1 and J is TRBJ2-1; D might be TRBD2 (6 bases). CDR3 length: 15 residues. Germline CDR1 is SGHRS and CDR2 is YFSETQ. V was shortened by 4 bases and J by 2 bases, with 13 bases between the two germline ends. The CDR3 DNA follows: TGCGCCAGCAGCGCCACTAGCTCCGCCTACAATGAGCAGTTCTTC. Amino acids: CASSATSSAYNEQFF.

This clone was observed a handful of times. The V gene is TRBV18, the J gene TRBJ2-7; D may be TRBD2 (5 bases). The CDR3 is 14 residues long. Trimming shortened V by 3 bases and J by 3 bases, and 12 bases separated the two germline ends. Germline V gene sequence: CDR1 KGHSH, CDR2 LQKENI. The CDR3 spells CASSPIDGLYEQYF. CDR3 bases: TGTGCCAGCTCACCCATTGATGGACTCTACGAGCAGTACTTC.

The chain combines TRBV4-2 with TRBJ2-7; 14 nucleotides align to TRBD2. CDR1 is LGHNA and CDR2 is YNFKEQ in the germline V gene. V shed 4 bases, J shed 0 bases, and the junction held 11 bases outside the gene matches. This CDR3 region has 19 residues. CDR3 sequence: CASSPKWGLAGDYSYEQYF. CDR3 coding DNA: TGTGCCAGCAGCCCGAAGTGGGGACTAGCGGGAGATTACTCCTACGAGCAGTACTTC.

The rearrangement uses TRBV25-1 and TRBJ2-5, with 7 bases aligning to TRBD1. Trimming took 3 bases from V and 3 from J; bases not matched to a gene: 7. CDR3 size: 15 residues. Germline CDR1 reads MGHDK; CDR2 reads SYGVNS. Here the CDR3 reads CASSEGTARKETQYF. In nucleotides, the CDR3 is TGTGCCAGCAGTGAGGGGACAGCCCGTAAAGAGACCCAGTACTTC.

The chain couples TRBV5-1 to TRBJ2-2, with D perhaps matching TRBD1 (6 bases). Germline CDR1 SGHRS, CDR2 YFSETQ. V lost 3 bases and J 8 bases, leaving 17 bases between the germline ends. The CDR3 is made up of 15 amino acids. The CDR3 nucleotides are TGCGCCAGCAGCTCCGGGTACAGGGCTTCTGGGGAGCTGTTTTTT. Protein product: CASSSGYRASGELFF.

This clone was seen a single time. The V and J genes are TRBV9 and TRBJ2-2; 10 bases match TRBD2. There are 16 residues in the CDR3. Trimming took 4 bases from V and 2 from J; bases not matched to a gene: 5. CDR1 is SGDLS and CDR2 is YYNGEE in the germline V gene. CDR3 residues: CASSPRTSGNTGELFF. CDR3 in DNA: TGTGCCAGCAGCCCTCGGACTAGCGGTAACACCGGGGAGCTGTTTTTT.

The chain employs TRBV18 and TRBJ2-5, with TRBD2 matching over 8 bases. Germline CDR1 is KGHSH and CDR2 is LQKENI. The junction had 3 bases not matched to a gene; V was cut back by 2 bases and J by 1 base. The CDR3 contains 15 residues. The CDR3 protein is CASSPSGGAQETQYF. The CDR3 nucleotides read TGTGCCAGCTCACCATCGGGAGGGGCCCAAGAGACCCAGTACTTC.

The V gene is TRBV6-5, the J gene TRBJ1-5; 7 bases align to TRBD1. The V and J ends lost 6 bases and 3 bases, in that order; junction bases with no gene match: 5. The CDR3 extends over 14 amino acids. Germline assignment: CDR1 MNHEY and CDR2 SVGAGI. CDR3: CASRSGTDNQPQHF. The CDR3 region has the DNA TGTGCCAGCAGGTCCGGGACAGACAATCAGCCCCAGCATTTT.

The chain is built from TRBV29-1 and TRBJ2-7, with 14 bases identical to TRBD2. This CDR3 is built from 14 residues. Germline lookup yields CDR1 SQVTM and CDR2 ANQGSEA. V dropped 4 bases and J dropped 6; count of bases not matched to a gene: 5. CDR3 in amino acids: CSVATSGGAGEQYF. DNA for the CDR3: TGCAGCGTTGCGACTAGCGGGGGGGCAGGCGAGCAGTACTTC.

V gene TRBV6-5 combines with J gene TRBJ1-3, with D possibly being TRBD1 (6 bases). The CDR3 loop spans 15 amino acids. The ends were cut back, 5 bases at V and 3 bases at J, with 14 bases in the middle. The V gene's germline CDR1 is MNHEY and CDR2 SVGAGI. The CDR3 sequence is CASSPRAGVGNTIYF. As DNA, the CDR3 is TGTGCCAGCAGTCCCAGAGCAGGGGTTGGAAACACCATATATTTT.

The CDR3: CASSPRTGGDEKLFF. The CDR3 bases are TGTGCCAGCAGCCCCCGGACAGGGGGAGATGAAAAACTGTTTTTT. V usage is TRBV7-9 and J usage is TRBJ1-4, with 10 bases lining up with TRBD1. The germline gives CDR1 SEHNR, CDR2 FQNEAQ (reference sequence). The V gene end was trimmed by 5 bases and the J gene end by 6 bases; junction bases not matched to a gene: 6. CDR3 length equals 15 residues. The whole variable domain, filled in from reference TRBV7-9 and TRBJ1-4, reads DTGVSQNPRHKITKRGQNVTFRCDPISEHNRLYWYRQTLGQGPEFLTYFQNEAQLEKSRLLSDRFSAERPKGSFSTLEIQRTEQGDSAMYLCASSPRTGGDEKLFFGSGTQLSVL.

The chain combines TRBV28 with TRBJ2-1, with D possibly matching TRBD2 (6 bases). Germline CDR1 reads MDHEN; CDR2 reads SYDVKM. The CDR3 is 17 residues long. Trimming removed 6 bases from V and 4 bases from J, with 22 bases in between. The CDR3 DNA reads TGTGCCAGCAGCCCACCACCGGGACTTAGAAGATACAATGAGCAGTTCTTC. It specifies CASSPPPGLRRYNEQFF. Variable domain in full (rest from reference TRBV28 and TRBJ2-1): DVKVTQSSRYLVKRTGEKVFLECVQDMDHENMFWYRQDPGLGLRLIYFSYDVKMKEKGDIPEGYSVSREKKERFSLILESASTNQTSMYLCASSPPPGLRRYNEQFFGPGTRLTVL.

The rearrangement uses TRBV2 and TRBJ2-1; D not resolved. The germline gives CDR1 SNHLY, CDR2 FYNNEI. This CDR3 contains 11 residues. Trimming removed 9 bases from V and 3 bases from J, with 6 bases in between. The CDR3, as DNA: TGTGCCAGTAGCTTCTACAATGAGCAGTTCTTC. Its protein is CASSFYNEQFF. Based on the CDR3 plus reference TRBV2 and TRBJ2-1, the full variable domain is EPEVTQTPSHQVTQMGQEVILRCVPISNHLYFYWYRQILGQKVEFLVSFYNNEISEKSEIFDDQFSVERPDGSNFTLKIRSTKLEDSAMYFCASSFYNEQFFGPGTRLTVL.

The chain employs TRBV27 and TRBJ2-1, with TRBD1 matching over 9 bases. The CDR3 runs to 15 residues. Per germline, CDR1 MNHEY and CDR2 SMNVEV (reference sequence). V lost 3 bases, J lost 4 bases, and 4 bases stayed unmatched. The CDR3 DNA follows: TGTGCCAGCAGTTTCGGGGACAGGGCATACAATGAGCAGTTCTTC. This gives the protein CASSFGDRAYNEQFF.

This sequence joins TRBV4-1 and TRBJ2-7, with 11 bases that match TRBD1. V trimming: 0 bases; J trimming: 6 bases; junction bases outside the gene matches: 4. This CDR3 has 15 residues. CDR1 and CDR2 (germline): MGHRA, YSYEKL. CDR3 coding DNA: TGCGCCAGCAGCCAAGATTGGACAGGGGGCGGCGAGCAGTACTTC. As protein: CASSQDWTGGGEQYF.

This chain connects TRBV11-2 to TRBJ2-7; 9 bases match TRBD2. Germline CDR1 SGHAT, CDR2 FQNNGV. V lost 5 bases to trimming and J lost 3 bases; unmatched junction nucleotides: 5. The CDR3 sequence is 14 residues long. The CDR3 protein is CASSRGTSSYEQYF. CDR3 sequence (DNA): TGTGCCAGCAGCCGCGGGACTAGCAGCTACGAGCAGTACTTC.

The gene calls are TRBV5-1 and TRBJ2-2, with D maybe TRBD2 (6 bases). The germline V gene encodes CDR1 SGHRS and CDR2 YFSETQ. Trimming took off 4 bases at V and 5 bases at J, with 18 bases between the two ends. The CDR3 is 16 amino acids. The CDR3 coding sequence is TGCGCCAGCAGCCCCCCGGGGGACGGGGGAACCGGGGAGCTGTTTTTT. Translating gives CASSPPGDGGTGELFF.

The V call is TRBV28, the J call TRBJ2-6, with D tentatively TRBD2 (7 bases). Germline V lookup: CDR1 MDHEN, CDR2 SYDVKM. The CDR3 contains 16 residues. V shed 6 bases and J shed 2 bases, with 14 bases lying between them. CDR3 nucleotide sequence: TGTGCCAGCAGGTTGGCGGGGGCAGCTGGGGCCAACGTCCTGACTTTC. It is translated as CASRLAGAAGANVLTF.

The chain uses TRBV27 and TRBJ2-6; D ambiguous. This CDR3 contains 16 residues. The ends were cut back, 4 bases at V and 2 bases at J, with 12 bases in the middle. Germline loops: CDR1 MNHEY, CDR2 SMNVEV (reference sequence). CDR3 in DNA: TGTGCCAGCAGTTACCGAGTTGCCCCTGGGGCCAACGTCCTGACTTTC. Protein product: CASSYRVAPGANVLTF.